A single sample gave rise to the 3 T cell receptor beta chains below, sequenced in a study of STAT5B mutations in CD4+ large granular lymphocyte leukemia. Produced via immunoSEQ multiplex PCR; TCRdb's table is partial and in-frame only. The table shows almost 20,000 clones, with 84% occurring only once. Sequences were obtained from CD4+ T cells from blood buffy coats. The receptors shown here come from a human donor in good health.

As DNA, the CDR3 is TGTGCCAGCAGCTTAGTAACCTACAATGAGCAGTTCTTC. This sequence encodes CASSLVTYNEQFF. The V gene is TRBV7-8, the J gene TRBJ2-1; unclear D gene. Trimming stripped 1 base from V and 2 bases from J, with 3 bases between. Germline loops: CDR1 SGHVS, CDR2 FQNEAQ. This CDR3 has 13 amino acids.

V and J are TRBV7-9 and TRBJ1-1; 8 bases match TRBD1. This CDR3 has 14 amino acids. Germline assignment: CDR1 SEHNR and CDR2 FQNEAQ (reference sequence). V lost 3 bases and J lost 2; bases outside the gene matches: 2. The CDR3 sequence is CASSFGQGNTEAFF. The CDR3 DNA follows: TGTGCCAGCAGCTTTGGACAGGGAAACACTGAAGCTTTCTTT.

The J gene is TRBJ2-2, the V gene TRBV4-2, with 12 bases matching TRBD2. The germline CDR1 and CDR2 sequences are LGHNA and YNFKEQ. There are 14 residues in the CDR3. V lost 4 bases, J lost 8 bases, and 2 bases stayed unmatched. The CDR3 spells CASSRTSGNGELFF. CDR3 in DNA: TGTGCCAGCAGCCGGACTAGCGGGAATGGGGAGCTGTTTTTT.